Each of the 25 T cell receptor beta chains below was sequenced from the same sample in a study of cytomegalovirus exposure and HLA in healthy donors. Use of 60 Vbeta and 13 Jbeta primers characterized the PCR. Assay: immunoSEQ multiplex PCR; the TCRdb copy retains only in-frame clones and omits some. The data contain around 130,000 clones, around three quarters of them singletons. Sequencing was carried out using PBMCs. These receptors were taken from a woman in her forties or fifties in good health and CMV-seronegative.

This clone was observed once. This chain connects TRBV29-1 to TRBJ1-5; D call uncertain. Trimming removed 6 bases from V and 2 bases from J, with 11 bases in between. There are 13 residues in the CDR3. CDR1 and CDR2 from the germline V gene are SQVTM and ANQGSEA. The CDR3 is CSVPGLGNQPQHF. The CDR3 DNA sequence: TGCAGCGTCCCCGGACTTGGCAATCAGCCCCAGCATTTT. The full variable domain, in which reference TRBV29-1 and TRBJ1-5 provide the parts outside the CDR3, is SAVISQKPSRDICQRGTSLTIQCQVDSQVTMMFWYRQQPGQSLTLIATANQGSEATYESGFVIDKFPISRPNLTFSTLTVSNMSPEDSSIYLCSVPGLGNQPQHFGDGTRLSIL.

The chain couples TRBV10-2 to TRBJ2-7; 10 bases fit TRBD2. Germline V CDR1 and CDR2: WSHSY, SAAADI. The CDR3 is 15 residues long. The V gene end was trimmed by 6 bases and the J gene end by 1 base; junction bases not matched to a gene: 6. The CDR3 sequence is CASRETSGSSYEQYV. In DNA form, the CDR3 reads TGCGCCAGCAGGGAGACTAGCGGGTCTTCCTACGAGCAGTACGTC.

The chain joins TRBV29-1 to TRBJ1-1; 7 bases align to TRBD1. Germline lookup yields CDR1 SQVTM and CDR2 ANQGSEA. Unmatched junction bases numbered 10, after V lost 4 bases and J lost 2 bases. CDR3 size: 15 residues. CDR3 bases: TGCAGCGTTGGGCCAACGGGACAGTCTAACACTGAAGCTTTCTTT. This sequence encodes CSVGPTGQSNTEAFF.

This chain uses TRBV11-3 with TRBJ2-2; D possibly corresponds to TRBD1 (6 bases). V lost 6 bases and J 8 bases, leaving 22 bases between the germline ends. CDR1 and CDR2 from the germline V gene are SGHNT and YENEEA. The CDR3 contains 16 residues. CDR3 nucleotide sequence: TGTGCCAGCAGGTCTCCGATCCCAGGGGTTTATGGGGAGCTGTTTTTT. Translated, it gives CASRSPIPGVYGELFF.

The CDR3 here is CACDRSPSEQFF. The CDR3 nucleotides read TGTGCCTGTGACAGGTCTCCTAGTGAGCAGTTCTTC. The V call is TRBV30, the J call TRBJ2-1; weak D call: TRBD1 (6 bases). This CDR3 comprises 12 residues. The V and J ends lost 6 bases and 9 bases respectively, with 15 bases between them. Germline CDR1 GTSNPN, CDR2 SVGIG (reference sequence). The full variable domain, rest sourced from reference TRBV30 and TRBJ2-1, is SQTIHQWPATLVQPVGSPLSLECTVEGTSNPNLYWYRQAAGRGLQLLFYSVGIGQISSEVPQNLSASRPQDRQFILSSKKLLLSDSGFYLCACDRSPSEQFFGPGTRLTVL.

The CDR3 here is CAWKPVAVAQPQHF. For the CDR3, the DNA is TGTGCCTGGAAGCCCGTGGCGGTCGCCCAGCCCCAGCATTTT. The J gene is TRBJ1-5, the V gene TRBV30, with D hard to call. This CDR3 has 14 amino acids. V was clipped by 4 bases and J by 7 bases, with 17 bases between them. The germline gives CDR1 GTSNPN, CDR2 SVGIG (reference sequence). The full variable domain, completed using reference TRBV30 and TRBJ1-5, is SQTIHQWPATLVQPVGSPLSLECTVEGTSNPNLYWYRQAAGRGLQLLFYSVGIGQISSEVPQNLSASRPQDRQFILSSKKLLLSDSGFYLCAWKPVAVAQPQHFGDGTRLSIL.

J is TRBJ1-5 and V is TRBV29-1; D remains ambiguous. Trimming removed 4 bases from V and 1 base from J, with 11 bases in between. CDR3 length: 14 residues. Germline lookup yields CDR1 SQVTM and CDR2 ANQGSEA. The CDR3 bases are TGCAGCGTTGCTGAGAAGAGAAGCAATCAGCCCCAGCATTTT. Translating gives CSVAEKRSNQPQHF.

This clone turned up a few times. The V and J genes are TRBV6-1 and TRBJ2-1, with D tentatively TRBD2 (5 bases). The CDR3 runs 12 residues. Germline V gene data show CDR1 as MNHNS and CDR2 as SASEGT. With 5 bases removed from V and 10 bases from J, the gap between germline ends came to 12 bases. CDR3 in amino acids: CASSYRGSEQFF. As DNA, the CDR3 is TGTGCCAGCAGTTATCGAGGGAGCGAGCAGTTCTTC.

This rearrangement joins TRBV5-1 to TRBJ1-1; tentative D call: TRBD1 (5 bases). V was cut by 2 bases and J by 4 bases, with 9 bases left in between. CDR1 is SGHRS and CDR2 is YFSETQ in the germline V gene. The CDR3 is made up of 13 amino acids. DNA for the CDR3: TGCGCCAGCAGCTTCGGCAGGGTCACTGAAGCTTTCTTT. Its protein is CASSFGRVTEAFF.

The chain is built from TRBV5-1 and TRBJ1-2; no clear D gene. This CDR3 has 16 amino acids. Germline assignment: CDR1 SGHRS and CDR2 YFSETQ. V lost 0 bases, J lost 3 bases, and 15 bases lay in between. In DNA form, the CDR3 reads TGCGCCAGCAGCTTGGCGTCCGGGCGGAGGGACTATGGCTACACCTTC. It is translated as CASSLASGRRDYGYTF.

A remark on this clone: One end of the junction is discordant with germline, which a read error may explain. The CDR3 DNA reads as TGTGCCAGCAGCCAAGATCAGGGTACAGAGGCCCAGTACTTC. It encodes CASSQDQGTEAQYF. This sequence joins TRBV14 and TRBJ2-5, with D possibly matching TRBD1 (5 bases). This CDR3 spans 14 amino acids. Per germline, CDR1 SGHDN and CDR2 FVKESK.

V and J are TRBV29-1 and TRBJ2-7; 8 bases line up with TRBD2. Germline V gene data show CDR1 as SQVTM and CDR2 as ANQGSEA. Unmatched junction bases numbered 5, after V lost 3 bases and J lost 1 base. The CDR3 is made up of 14 amino acids. The DNA for the CDR3 is TGCAGCGTTGAGGCCAGCGGGAGTTCCTACGAGCAGTACTTC. Residues: CSVEASGSSYEQYF.

V is TRBV2 and J is TRBJ2-7; D is undetermined. Germline V gene data show CDR1 as SNHLY and CDR2 as FYNNEI. V lost 4 bases, J lost 3 bases, and 10 bases lay in between. This CDR3 is built from 13 residues. As DNA, the CDR3 is TGTGCCAGCAGTGTTCTTTTATACTACGAGCAGTACTTC. It yields the protein CASSVLLYYEQYF.

The rearrangement uses TRBV2 and TRBJ2-7, with D perhaps matching TRBD2 (6 bases). Per germline, CDR1 SNHLY and CDR2 FYNNEI. This CDR3 has 13 amino acids. Trimming left V 3 bases short and J 6 bases short, with 12 bases between. The CDR3 nucleotides are TGTGCCAGCAGTGAGGGATCGGGAGTCGAGCAGTACGTC. It translates to CASSEGSGVEQYV.

The V gene is TRBV7-9, the J gene TRBJ2-3; TRBD1 might be the D (7 bases). Germline V gene sequence: CDR1 SEHNR, CDR2 FQNEAQ (reference sequence). The V end lost 5 bases, the J end lost 1 base, and 13 bases lay between the germline ends. The CDR3 runs to 15 residues. The CDR3 loop reads CASSRGTARTDTQYF. The CDR3 region has the DNA TGTGCCAGCAGCCGCGGGACAGCCCGCACAGATACGCAGTATTTT.

The CDR3: CASSQRGSTGELFF. DNA of the CDR3: TGTGCCAGCAGCCAACGAGGGTCGACCGGGGAGCTGTTTTTT. The chain joins TRBV14 to TRBJ2-2; maybe TRBD2 (5 bases). The length of the CDR3 is 14 residues. The germline V gene encodes CDR1 SGHDN and CDR2 FVKESK. Trimming took 2 bases from V and 5 from J, leaving 9 bases between them. Using reference TRBV14 and TRBJ2-2 for the parts outside the CDR3, the full variable domain is EAGVTQFPSHSVIEKGQTVTLRCDPISGHDNLYWYRRVMGKEIKFLLHFVKESKQDESGMPNNRFLAERTGGTYSTLKVQPAELEDSGVYFCASSQRGSTGELFFGEGSRLTVL.

Points on this clone: An end of the junction does not agree with germline; a read error may underlie this. This chain joins TRBV6-4 and TRBJ2-2, with 8 bases identical to TRBD1. CDR1 and CDR2 (germline): MRHNA, SNTAGT. The length of the CDR3 is 14 residues. The CDR3 here is CASSPQGVTGKLFF. The DNA of the CDR3 is TGTGCCAGCAGTCCACAGGGGGTCACCGGGAAGCTGTTTTTT.

The rearrangement joins TRBV2 to TRBJ2-5, with D maybe TRBD2 (6 bases). Looked up from germline, CDR1 is SNHLY and CDR2 is FYNNEI. Between the trimmed V and J ends, which lost 10 bases and 1 base, there was a span of 16 bases. The CDR3 has 14 amino acids. DNA for the CDR3: TGTGCCATCACCGGCGGGGTTATCCAAGAGACCCAGTACTTC. The encoded protein is CAITGGVIQETQYF. The full variable domain, in which reference TRBV2 and TRBJ2-5 provide the parts outside the CDR3, is EPEVTQTPSHQVTQMGQEVILRCVPISNHLYFYWYRQILGQKVEFLVSFYNNEISEKSEIFDDQFSVERPDGSNFTLKIRSTKLEDSAMYFCAITGGVIQETQYFGPGTRLLVL.

The chain couples TRBV5-4 to TRBJ2-1, with 8 nucleotides matching TRBD1. Germline V CDR1 and CDR2: SGHNT, YYREEE (reference sequence). The CDR3 is 16 amino acids. The V and J ends lost 4 bases and 0 bases, in that order; junction bases with no gene match: 6. The CDR3 loop is CASSTTGVSSYNEQFF. Here the CDR3 DNA reads TGTGCCAGCAGCACGACAGGGGTTAGCTCCTACAATGAGCAGTTCTTC.

The gene calls are TRBV25-1 and TRBJ1-2; 7 positions match TRBD1. The CDR3 loop spans 14 amino acids. V was pared by 2 bases and J by 4 bases, with 4 bases of the junction left unmatched. Germline CDR1 reads MGHDK; CDR2 reads SYGVNS. The CDR3 region has the DNA TGTGCCAGCAGTGAAGGGACAGCCATCTATGGCTACACCTTC. Its translation: CASSEGTAIYGYTF.

This clone was observed once. The chain has TRBV30 and TRBJ2-7, with D perhaps matching TRBD2 (5 bases). The germline V gene encodes CDR1 GTSNPN and CDR2 SVGIG (reference sequence). Deletions cut 3 bases from V and 1 base from J, with 10 bases between. The CDR3 is 13 amino acids. The CDR3 reads CAWSPGGSYEQYV. The CDR3 region has the DNA TGTGCCTGGAGCCCCGGCGGGTCCTACGAGCAGTACGTC.

Only one count was recorded for this clone. This chain links TRBV2 with TRBJ1-1; D gene ambiguous. Germline assignment: CDR1 SNHLY and CDR2 FYNNEI. V lost 5 bases to trimming and J lost 3 bases, with 10 bases between them. This CDR3 comprises 13 residues. The CDR3 region has the DNA TGTGCCAGCAGTTCTTACTTTGACACTGAAGCTTTCTTT. It encodes CASSSYFDTEAFF.

The chain couples TRBV6-1 to TRBJ1-1; D is undetermined. There are 14 residues in the CDR3. V lost 4 bases and J 0 bases, leaving 9 bases between the germline ends. Germline CDR1 is MNHNS and CDR2 is SASEGT. CDR3 bases: TGTGCCAGCAGTGGGAGTTGGGTGAACACTGAAGCTTTCTTT. This gives the protein CASSGSWVNTEAFF.

CDR3 sequence (DNA): TGTGCCAGCAGCTTGGTGGCGGGACGTGGAAACACCATATATTTT. Translating gives CASSLVAGRGNTIYF. The rearrangement uses TRBV5-5 and TRBJ1-3, with D tentatively TRBD1 (5 bases). CDR3 length: 15 amino acids. Germline V gene data show CDR1 as SGHKS and CDR2 as YYEKEE (reference sequence). Trimming cost V 0 bases and J 3 bases, with 10 bases left between them. Full variable domain (outside the CDR3, taken from reference TRBV5-5 and TRBJ1-3): DAGVTQSPTHLIKTRGQQVTLRCSPISGHKSVSWYQQVLGQGPQFIFQYYEKEERGRGNFPDRFSARQFPNYSSELNVNALLLGDSALYLCASSLVAGRGNTIYFGEGSWLTVV.

The V gene is TRBV6-1, the J gene TRBJ2-5; 9 bases match TRBD2. The CDR3 sequence is 16 residues long. The V segment lost 1 base and the J segment 1 base; nucleotides outside the gene matches: 4. Germline V gene data show CDR1 as MNHNS and CDR2 as SASEGT. CDR3 sequence (DNA): TGTGCCAGCAGTGAAGTACGGACTAGCGCCCAAGAGACCCAGTACTTC. Translation gives CASSEVRTSAQETQYF.